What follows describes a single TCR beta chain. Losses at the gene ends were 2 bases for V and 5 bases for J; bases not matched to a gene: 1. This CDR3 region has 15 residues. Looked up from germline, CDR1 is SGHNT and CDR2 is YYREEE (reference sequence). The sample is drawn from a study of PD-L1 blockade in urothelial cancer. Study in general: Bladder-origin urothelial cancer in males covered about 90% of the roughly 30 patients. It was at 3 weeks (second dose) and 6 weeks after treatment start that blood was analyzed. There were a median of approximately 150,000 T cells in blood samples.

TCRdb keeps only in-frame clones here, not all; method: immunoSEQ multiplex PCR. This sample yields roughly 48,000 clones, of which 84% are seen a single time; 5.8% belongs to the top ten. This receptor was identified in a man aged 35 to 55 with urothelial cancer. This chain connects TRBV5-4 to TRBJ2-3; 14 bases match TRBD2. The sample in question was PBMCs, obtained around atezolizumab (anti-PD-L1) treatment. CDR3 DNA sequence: TGTGCCAGCAGCTTCGGGACTAGCGGGAGAGATACGCAGTATTTT. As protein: CASSFGTSGRDTQYF.